This T cell receptor beta chain was sequenced during a study of vaccination effects on CD4 cells after COVID-19 (dated by TCRdb to between 2020 and 2023). Regarding the study in general: Each participant received two doses of an mRNA SARS-CoV-2 vaccine, either BNT162b2 or mRNA-1273. Cultures from other donors in the study were sequenced with the Oncomine TCR Beta short-read assay on an Illumina iSeq 100. The study compared SARS-CoV-2 spike-specific CD4+ TCR repertoires before and after mRNA vaccination in COVID-19 convalescent patients and infection-naive vaccine recipients. Pre-vaccine samples were drawn from a couple of convalescent patients 16 days and one week before the first dose, at 142 and 148 days after COVID-19 diagnosis. Altogether, roughly 10 COVID-19 convalescent patients and 4 SARS-CoV-2-naive healthy vaccine recipients made up the full study. The investigation overall reported the following: Clones induced by infection and clones induced by vaccination both contracted markedly at late timepoints after vaccination, which fits with T cell responses waning over time. For convalescent patients, new clones induced by the vaccine made up most of the post-vaccine spike-reactive repertoire, and these new clones were largely distinct from the clones induced by infection. The study was limited by a small number of convalescent patients, and early post-infection timepoints were lacking.

In the ViraFEST assay, PBMC were stimulated with viral peptide pools, and antigen-specific CD4+ T cell clonotypes were then identified by expansion using TCR sequencing. After more than 9 days of culture, CD4+ T cells were isolated with the EasySep CD4+ T cell isolation kit. PCR-confirmed SARS-CoV-2 infection had occurred in convalescent patients between March and December 2020, before the Alpha, Beta and Delta variants emerged in the United States. Some 2 million PBMC per well were cultured with approximately 10 ug/ml peptides in IMDM containing 5% human AB serum, about 9.7 IU/ml IL-2 and gentamicin. An HIV-1 Nef peptide pool served as the negative control culture condition. Half of the culture medium was replaced with fresh IL-2-containing medium on days 3 and 7. Unless noted otherwise, every peptide stimulation condition was cultured in triplicate wells. Using Ficoll-Paque Plus gradient centrifugation, PBMC were separated from whole blood and then either used fresh or cryopreserved at -140C. The QIAamp micro DNA kit was used to extract genomic DNA from the cultured CD4+ T cells.

Library prep was done by the immunoSEQ multiplex PCR assay. DNA from the cultured, isolated CD4+ T cells was subjected to TCR beta CDR3 sequencing. The authors processed their data as follows. Non-productive TCR sequences were removed, reads were trimmed to the CDR3 region, and CDR3s of at least 7 amino acids were retained. The MANAFEST web app was used to pick out antigen-specific clonotypes by comparing their expansion in peptide wells with that in reference cultures. For clones to be considered positive, expansion at FDR<0.05 versus reference and all other wells, an odds ratio above 5, and a frequency above 0.1% in two replicate wells were required. A clonotype was defined as cross-reactive if the clonotype was significantly expanded both in SARS-CoV-2 spike wells and in at least one common cold coronavirus spike condition. CDR3 similarity was assessed by Levenshtein distance using the stringdist R package, and unrooted trees were constructed with ape in R 3.6.1. The immuneACCESS repertoire file appears here via TCRdb, limited to in-frame rearrangements. These files lack a portion of the clones; in checked studies, under half of the deficit traces to unresolved V genes, and the cause of the others is not known. That table gives V, J and clone size, and the DNA gave D and trimming. Recorded for this sample are tens of thousands of clones; around 76% of them occurred a single time. The top ten constitute around 5.5% of the sample.

This clone was picked up a small number of times. No cognate antigen has been identified for it. Base quality data are lacking; no much larger clone is found one base away. CDR1 and CDR2 are read off the germline V gene as LGHNA and YNFKEQ. The CDR3 measures 14 amino acids from cysteine to phenylalanine. The only DNA kept is the CDR3, 42 bases in frame from the first base. V sheds 0 bases and J sheds 7 bases, leaving 12 bases between their ends. The receptor comes from a human donor who had a prior SARS-CoV-2 infection. This receptor chain uses TRBV4-2 and TRBJ2-5; the D gene is perhaps TRBD1 or TRBD2, each of them matching over 5 bases. The material sequenced was CD4+ T cells from PBMCs cultured with HIV peptides, taken before COVID-19 vaccination. The label giving this sample's cell subset or site can be read as: HIV-1 Nef peptide pool negative control/reference culture. CDR3 reads: CASSQEQGAGTQYF. The DNA sequence is given as TGTGCCAGCAGCCAAGAGCAGGGCGCGGGGACCCAGTACTTC.